One sample yielded the 18 T cell receptor beta chains listed below, sequenced in a study of blood T cell repertoires in COVID-19. Produced via immunoSEQ multiplex PCR; TCRdb's table is partial and in-frame only. The sample records 120,000 to 150,000 clones, 70% to 90% being singletons. The sample was PBMCs or T cells enriched from blood (not recorded which). The receptors shown here come from a woman between 40 and 50 years old who had recovered from COVID-19.

This clone was observed a handful of times. This rearrangement joins TRBV2 to TRBJ2-3; D unresolved. This CDR3 has 12 residues. The V and J ends lost 8 bases and 2 bases respectively, with 8 bases between them. Germline values: CDR1 SNHLY, CDR2 FYNNEI. The CDR3 loop reads CASGLPTDTQYF. As DNA, the CDR3 is TGTGCCAGCGGGCTGCCCACAGATACGCAGTATTTT.

The V and J genes are TRBV7-9 and TRBJ2-1, with TRBD2 identical over 7 bases. CDR3 length: 15 residues. CDR1 is SEHNR and CDR2 is FQNEAQ in the germline V gene (reference sequence). The V segment lost 1 base and the J segment 7 bases; nucleotides outside the gene matches: 7. The CDR3 DNA follows: TGTGCCAGCAGCTTAGGTGGGAGGGCCGGGAATGAGCAGTTCTTC. Translating gives CASSLGGRAGNEQFF. The full variable domain, with the rest looked up from reference TRBV7-9 and TRBJ2-1, is DTGVSQNPRHKITKRGQNVTFRCDPISEHNRLYWYRQTLGQGPEFLTYFQNEAQLEKSRLLSDRFSAERPKGSFSTLEIQRTEQGDSAMYLCASSLGGRAGNEQFFGPGTRLTVL.

J is TRBJ2-7 and V is TRBV25-1, with 8 positions matching TRBD1. CDR1 and CDR2 from the germline V gene are MGHDK and SYGVNS. This CDR3 comprises 14 residues. V lost 4 bases, J lost 3 bases, and 5 bases stayed unmatched. CDR3 DNA: TGTGCCAGCAGTGGCGGGGACAGGAGCTACGAGCAGTACTTC. This translates into CASSGGDRSYEQYF.

V gene TRBV7-8 combines with J gene TRBJ2-7; D unresolved. The CDR3 consists of 14 residues. V gave up 8 bases and J gave up 2 bases, with 16 bases separating them. Germline CDR1 SGHVS, CDR2 FQNEAQ. The CDR3 loop is CASLALVRPYEQYF. DNA for the CDR3: TGTGCCAGCTTGGCCCTAGTGCGTCCCTACGAGCAGTACTTC.

V gene TRBV29-1 combines with J gene TRBJ1-3; D remains unclear. V was cut by 4 bases and J by 0 bases, with 25 bases left in between. The CDR3 length is 19 residues. Germline CDR1 reads SQVTM; CDR2 reads ANQGSEA. CDR3 DNA: TGCAGCGTTGTCTGGGCGACACCCCTCAAAGGTTTCTCTGGAAACACCATATATTTT. This translates into CSVVWATPLKGFSGNTIYF.

This clone was observed once. This rearrangement joins TRBV9 to TRBJ1-1; tentative D call: TRBD1 (5 bases). Per the germline V gene, CDR1 is SGDLS and CDR2 is YYNGEE. The length of the CDR3 is 16 residues. Trimming removed 0 bases at V and 3 bases at J, with 15 bases between. The CDR3 is CASSVEGVGGYTEAFF. The DNA for the CDR3 is TGTGCCAGCAGCGTAGAAGGGGTGGGCGGTTACACTGAAGCTTTCTTT. The entire variable domain, with the rest obtained from reference TRBV9 and TRBJ1-1, is as follows: DSGVTQTPKHLITATGQRVTLRCSPRSGDLSVYWYQQSLDQGLQFLIQYYNGEERAKGNILERFSAQQFPDLHSELNLSSLELGDSALYFCASSVEGVGGYTEAFFGQGTRLTVV.

This rearrangement joins TRBV2 to TRBJ1-3; no definite D call. The CDR3 loop spans 16 amino acids. The V end lost 5 bases, the J end lost 0 bases, and 14 bases lay between the germline ends. Germline loops: CDR1 SNHLY, CDR2 FYNNEI. In nucleotides, the CDR3 is TGTGCCAGCAGTCTGGCAGGACTAAACTCTGGAAACACCATATATTTT. The encoded protein is CASSLAGLNSGNTIYF. Supplemented by reference TRBV2 and TRBJ1-3, the full variable domain reads EPEVTQTPSHQVTQMGQEVILRCVPISNHLYFYWYRQILGQKVEFLVSFYNNEISEKSEIFDDQFSVERPDGSNFTLKIRSTKLEDSAMYFCASSLAGLNSGNTIYFGEGSWLTVV.

The V and J genes are TRBV6-4 and TRBJ2-7; D may be TRBD1 (6 bases). The germline gives CDR1 MRHNA, CDR2 SNTAGT. V lost 6 bases to trimming and J lost 2 bases, with 20 bases between them. The CDR3 is made up of 16 amino acids. The CDR3 protein is CASSALRRGDPYEQYF. CDR3 sequence (DNA): TGTGCCAGCAGCGCCCTTCGCAGGGGAGATCCCTACGAGCAGTACTTC.

This sequence joins TRBV2 and TRBJ1-1, with 7 bases that match TRBD1. The V segment lost 8 bases and the J segment 5 bases; nucleotides outside the gene matches: 11. The CDR3 runs 14 residues. Germline values: CDR1 SNHLY, CDR2 FYNNEI. The CDR3 sequence: CASGRGPLTTEAFF. The CDR3 nucleotides read TGTGCCAGCGGTAGGGGGCCTCTGACGACTGAAGCTTTCTTT.

Turning to this clone: At the DNA level, this CDR3 is encoded by other sequences in the same sample as well. The rearrangement uses TRBV13 and TRBJ2-7; tentatively, D is TRBD1 (5 bases). CDR1 and CDR2 from the germline V gene are PRHDT and FYEKMQ (reference sequence). Trimming shortened V by 4 bases and J by 0 bases, and 10 bases separated the two germline ends. This CDR3 is built from 14 residues. The CDR3 sequence: CASSSTDSSYEQYF. CDR3 DNA sequence: TGTGCCAGCAGCTCCACCGACAGCTCCTACGAGCAGTACTTC. Looking up the rest from reference TRBV13 and TRBJ2-7 gives the full variable domain: AAGVIQSPRHLIKEKRETATLKCYPIPRHDTVYWYQQGPGQDPQFLISFYEKMQSDKGSIPDRFSAQQFSDYHSELNMSSLELGDSALYFCASSSTDSSYEQYFGPGTRLTVT.

The chain links TRBV3-1 (or the pseudogene TRBV3-2) to TRBJ1-1; 11 bases line up with TRBD1. Trimming cost V 1 base and J 3 bases; bases outside gene matches: 1. The germline CDR1 and CDR2 sequences are LGHDT and YNNKEL (reference sequence). The CDR3 totals 15 residues. The CDR3 reads CASSQVGQGDTEAFF. The CDR3 nucleotides read TGTGCCAGCAGCCAAGTGGGACAGGGGGACACTGAAGCTTTCTTT.

This clone was seen a single time. The chain links TRBV5-1 to TRBJ1-1; 9 positions match TRBD1. After removal of 6 bases from V and 5 bases from J, the junction contained 17 bases not matched to a gene. CDR3 size: 17 residues. Looked up from germline, CDR1 is SGHRS and CDR2 is YFSETQ. CDR3 loop: CASTLGRTGGADTEAFF. CDR3 nucleotide sequence: TGCGCCAGCACCCTAGGGCGTACAGGGGGCGCGGATACTGAAGCTTTCTTT.

The sample holds one count of this clone. The chain links TRBV2 to TRBJ1-1; no reliable D call. There are 16 residues in the CDR3. The V end lost 7 bases, the J end lost 7 bases, and 25 bases lay between the germline ends. Per the germline V gene, CDR1 is SNHLY and CDR2 is FYNNEI. The CDR3 spells CASKKGLSSDGFEAFF. DNA for the CDR3: TGTGCCAGCAAGAAAGGACTTTCGTCAGATGGGTTTGAAGCTTTCTTT.

This clone was seen only once. The gene calls are TRBV4-2 and TRBJ2-1; 8 bases match TRBD2. CDR1 is LGHNA, CDR2 YNFKEQ, per germline. The CDR3 is 16 residues long. V lost 3 bases to trimming and J lost 0 bases; unmatched junction nucleotides: 4. CDR3 protein: CASSQLAGPSYNEQFF. Here the CDR3 DNA reads TGTGCCAGCAGCCAGCTAGCGGGCCCCTCCTACAATGAGCAGTTCTTC.

The gene calls are TRBV10-3 and TRBJ1-1, with D possibly being TRBD1 (6 bases). Germline-derived CDR1 and CDR2 are ENHRY and SYGVKD. The CDR3 spans 14 residues. V dropped 10 bases and J dropped 0 bases, with 15 bases sitting between them. CDR3 in DNA: TGTGCCACCGCTGGGGACAATTTGAACACTGAAGCTTTCTTT. It yields the protein CATAGDNLNTEAFF.

The CDR3 nucleotides read TGTGCCAGCAGCCACGAGGCTAGCGGGATCACCTACAATGAGCAGTTCTTC. Translated, it gives CASSHEASGITYNEQFF. The chain carries TRBV7-9 and TRBJ2-1; 9 nucleotides match TRBD2. V gave up 5 bases and J gave up 2 bases; unmatched junction bases: 10. The germline CDR1 and CDR2 sequences are SEHNR and FQNEAQ (reference sequence). This CDR3 comprises 17 residues.

This clone was seen just once. The genes are TRBV6-5 and TRBJ1-2; perhaps TRBD1 as D (5 bases). Germline-derived CDR1 and CDR2 are MNHEY and SVGAGI. The CDR3 is 14 amino acids. Trimming left V 7 bases short and J 0 bases short, with 12 bases between. The DNA of the CDR3 is TGTGCCAGCAAGAGACAGATCACTAACTATGGCTACACCTTC. Translated: CASKRQITNYGYTF.

V and J are TRBV5-6 and TRBJ2-7; 7 bases agree with TRBD1. The CDR3 runs 14 residues. J gave up 4 bases and V 0 bases, and 4 bases lay outside the gene matches. From germline, CDR1 is SGHDT and CDR2 YYEEEE. CDR3 loop: CASSLGQGVYEQYF. The CDR3 DNA sequence: TGTGCCAGCAGCTTGGGCCAGGGGGTATACGAGCAGTACTTC.